This TCR beta chain was recorded in a study of blood T cell repertoires in COVID-19. Study background: The samples span acute and convalescent COVID-19 from the United States, Italy and Spain.

Authors' analysis steps: Reference gene primer amplification yielded estimated nucleated cell counts. The repertoire was sequenced with immunoSEQ multiplex PCR; TCRdb's copy has only in-frame clones and lacks some. That table supplies the V and J calls and clone size; D and trimming were determined from the DNA. The sample carries over 150,000 clones, about 80% recorded once. V lost 0 bases and J 0 bases, leaving 13 bases between the germline ends. Germline CDR1 is SGHRS and CDR2 is YFSETQ. There are 17 residues in the CDR3. Adults between roughly 18 and 89 years of age took part from approximately 24 US areas. The study assigned cohorts using participant-reported clinical history.

The sample consisted of PBMCs or T cells enriched from blood (not recorded which). The genes are TRBV5-1 and TRBJ2-4; D might be TRBD2 (6 bases). The TCR was taken from a man aged 40-55 years who had recovered from COVID-19. The CDR3 reads CASSLAGAGLAKNIQYF. The CDR3 DNA sequence: TGCGCCAGCAGCTTGGCCGGCGCGGGGCTAGCCAAAAACATTCAGTACTTC.